The 18 T cell receptor beta chains given below trace back to one sample, sequenced in a study of T-cell reconstitution after alpha-beta-depleted transplantation in children. It was with unique molecular identifiers that the TCRbeta library was prepared. In TCRdb, the PCR reads were re-called with MiXCR into one record per CDR3 protein. Of about 360,000 distinct CDR3 sequences in the sample, less than 15% were seen once. Sequencing used PBMCs, obtained from the stem cell graft. These receptors originate from a human donor who donated a stem cell graft to a child with Fanconi anemia.

This clonotype has a count of ten or more. V and J are TRBV20-1 and TRBJ2-3; a possible D gene is TRBD2 (6 bases). The V end lost 3 bases, the J end lost 2 bases, and 18 bases lay between the germline ends. The CDR3 extends over 16 amino acids. Germline CDR1 is DFQATT and CDR2 is SNEGSKA (reference sequence). The chain's CDR3 is CSARSPGGTDTDTQYF. Written as DNA, the CDR3 is TGCAGTGCTAGGAGCCCTGGGGGGACGGACACAGATACGCAGTATTTT.

This clonotype was recorded at least ten times. This rearrangement joins TRBV4-3 to TRBJ1-3; D might be TRBD1 (5 bases). The CDR3 is 16 amino acids. CDR1 is LGHNA and CDR2 is YSLEER in the germline V gene. V was clipped by 0 bases and J by 0 bases, with 9 bases between them. For the CDR3, the DNA is TGCGCCAGCAGCCAAGATGTGACAGTCTCTGGAAACACCATATATTTT. This sequence encodes CASSQDVTVSGNTIYF.

The sample holds a few counts of this clonotype. The V call is TRBV29-1, the J call TRBJ2-3; the match to TRBD1 covers 8 bases. The CDR3 loop spans 12 amino acids. CDR1 is SQVTM, CDR2 ANQGSEA, per germline. As DNA, the CDR3 is TGCAGTGCAGGGGGCGCGGGAGATACGCAGTATTTT. It yields the protein CSAGGAGDTQYF.

The CDR3 sequence: CASSAEGFNREEKLFF. Here the CDR3 DNA reads TGTGCCAGCAGTGCAGAAGGGTTCAACCGCGAGGAAAAACTGTTTTTT. The chain employs TRBV2 and TRBJ1-4; no definite D call. V was clipped by 4 bases and J by 8 bases, with 20 bases between them. This CDR3 is built from 16 residues. The germline gives CDR1 SNHLY, CDR2 FYNNEI.

This clonotype was observed a few times. This chain links TRBV30 with TRBJ2-2; D gene unclear. V was pared by 7 bases and J by 2 bases, with 11 bases between. The CDR3 totals 13 residues. The germline V gene encodes CDR1 GTSNPN and CDR2 SVGIG (reference sequence). The CDR3 loop is CALRGFNTGELFF. In DNA form, the CDR3 reads TGTGCCTTACGTGGCTTCAACACCGGGGAGCTGTTTTTT.

In DNA, the CDR3 is TGTGCCAGCAGTGAAGCTCAGACCGAAATCTATGGCTACACCTTC. Protein product: CASSEAQTEIYGYTF. The chain joins TRBV6-1 to TRBJ1-2; D unresolved. CDR1 is MNHNS, CDR2 SASEGT, per germline. The CDR3 is 15 amino acids. With 0 bases removed from V and 4 bases from J, the gap between germline ends came to 12 bases.

A few counts support this clonotype. This chain uses TRBV6-1 with TRBJ1-1; weak D call: TRBD1 (5 bases). The V end lost 7 bases, the J end lost 10 bases, and 25 bases lay between the germline ends. The germline CDR1 and CDR2 sequences are MNHNS and SASEGT. This CDR3 is built from 15 residues. Here the CDR3 DNA reads TGTGCCAGCAAACCTATAGAGGAAGAGAATGGGGGAGCTTTCTTT. Translated: CASKPIEEENGGAFF.

Only a few counts were recorded for this clonotype. The V call is TRBV6-1, the J call TRBJ1-6; D not resolved. CDR1 is MNHNS and CDR2 is SASEGT in the germline V gene. The length of the CDR3 is 14 residues. V shed 7 bases and J shed 10 bases, with 17 bases lying between them. CDR3 amino acids: CASKVGAEGSPLHF. The CDR3 bases are TGTGCCAGCAAGGTGGGCGCCGAGGGATCACCCCTCCACTTT.

Note on this clonotype: A read error is possible here, since a much larger clone lies one base away. The rearrangement links TRBV12-3 or TRBV12-4 to TRBJ2-5; D gene uncertain. The CDR3 has 14 residues. CDR3 sequence reads: CACSLSENQETQYF. CDR3 nucleotides: TGTGCCTGCAGTTTAAGCGAGAACCAAGAGACCCAGTACTTC.

The CDR3 loop is CSASDPQGGDGYTF. The CDR3 DNA is TGCAGTGCTAGTGACCCCCAGGGTGGAGATGGCTACACCTTC. The chain uses TRBV20-1 and TRBJ1-2; possible D gene TRBD1, 5 bases. CDR3 length equals 14 residues. CDR1 is DFQATT, CDR2 SNEGSKA, per germline (reference sequence). Trimming shortened V by 3 bases and J by 6 bases, and 17 bases separated the two germline ends.

Only one count was recorded for this clonotype. The chain combines TRBV29-1 with TRBJ1-1; D is uncertain. This CDR3 is 11 amino acids long. V lost 2 bases to trimming and J lost 8 bases, with 9 bases between them. Germline CDR1 and CDR2: SQVTM and ANQGSEA. CDR3 region: CSVESVEEAFF. The DNA for the CDR3 is TGCAGCGTTGAATCCGTTGAGGAAGCTTTCTTT.

This clonotype has just a few counts. The chain carries TRBV12-3 or TRBV12-4 and TRBJ1-4, with 9 positions matching TRBD1. The V segment lost 3 bases and the J segment 11 bases; nucleotides outside the gene matches: 13. The CDR3 spans 16 residues. The CDR3 here is CASSLETGTGFGKLFF. In nucleotides, the CDR3 is TGTGCCAGCAGTTTGGAGACCGGGACAGGGTTTGGGAAACTGTTTTTT.

This clonotype was counted between two and nine times. The V gene is TRBV9, the J gene TRBJ2-7, with 11 nucleotides matching TRBD2. V lost 4 bases and J lost 0; bases outside the gene matches: 3. Germline V gene sequence: CDR1 SGDLS, CDR2 YYNGEE. CDR3 length equals 15 residues. In DNA, the CDR3 is TGTGCCAGCAGCCCAGGACTAGCGGGCTCCTACGAGCAGTACTTC. Protein sequence: CASSPGLAGSYEQYF.

This clonotype was observed a few times. This chain connects TRBV5-1 to TRBJ1-6, with D perhaps matching TRBD1 (5 bases). CDR3 length: 14 residues. V lost 3 bases and J 8 bases, leaving 12 bases between the germline ends. Germline V CDR1 and CDR2: SGHRS, YFSETQ. This chain's CDR3 is CASSSLGGDSPLHF. CDR3 in DNA: TGCGCCAGCAGCTCCTTGGGGGGGGATTCACCCCTCCACTTT.

At least ten counts were recorded for this clonotype. V usage is TRBV4-3 and J usage is TRBJ2-2; D is unclear. Per germline, CDR1 LGHNA and CDR2 YSLEER. The CDR3 contains 18 residues. The germline V and J ends were trimmed by 0 bases and 6 bases, with 20 bases remaining between them. CDR3 amino acids: CASSQDVHLVGWAGELFF. The CDR3 DNA reads TGCGCCAGCAGCCAAGATGTCCACCTTGTAGGCTGGGCCGGGGAGCTGTTTTTT.

This sequence joins TRBV15 and TRBJ2-1; the D gene is possibly TRBD2 (6 bases). This CDR3 is 18 amino acids long. V was pared by 0 bases and J by 6 bases, with 21 bases between. From germline, CDR1 is LNHNV and CDR2 YYDKDF (reference sequence). The CDR3, as DNA: TGTGCCACCAGCAGAGATCAGGGTCGGGGGTTGGGGGGCAATGAGCAGTTCTTC. Its protein product is CATSRDQGRGLGGNEQFF.

V is TRBV4-3 and J is TRBJ1-6; 10 positions agree with TRBD1. Germline CDR1 is LGHNA and CDR2 is YSLEER. This CDR3 contains 16 residues. The trim removed 4 bases at V and 10 bases at J, leaving 10 bases unmatched. The CDR3 bases are TGCGCCAGCAGCCCCTACCGACAGGGGGCAAGATCACCCCTCCACTTT. Translated: CASSPYRQGARSPLHF.

The chain uses TRBV7-9 and TRBJ1-6; weak D call: TRBD1 (5 bases). V was shortened by 7 bases and J by 3 bases, with 13 bases between the two germline ends. Germline V gene lookup returns CDR1 SEHNR and CDR2 FQNEAQ (reference sequence). The CDR3 extends over 15 amino acids. The CDR3 spells CASITGDGYNSPLHF. The DNA of the CDR3 is TGTGCCAGCATAACCGGGGACGGCTATAATTCACCCCTCCACTTT.